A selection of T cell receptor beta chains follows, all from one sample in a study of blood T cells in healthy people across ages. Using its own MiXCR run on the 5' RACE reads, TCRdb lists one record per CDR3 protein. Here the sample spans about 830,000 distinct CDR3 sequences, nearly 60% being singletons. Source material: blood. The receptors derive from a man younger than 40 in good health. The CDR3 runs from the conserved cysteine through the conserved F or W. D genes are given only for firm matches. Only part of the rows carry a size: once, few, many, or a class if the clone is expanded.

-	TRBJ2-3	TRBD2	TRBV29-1	TGCAGCGTTGAAGGGCGGGGGGAGGATACGCAGTATTTT	CSVEGRGEDTQYF
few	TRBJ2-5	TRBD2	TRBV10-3	TGTGCCGCACGGGGAGGGTGGCAAGAGACCCAGTACTTC	CAARGGWQETQYF
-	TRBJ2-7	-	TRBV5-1	TGCGCCAGCAGCGGGGACATCGGGAGCTCCTACGAGCAGTACTTC	CASSGDIGSSYEQYF
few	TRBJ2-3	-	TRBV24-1	TGTGCCACCAAGGAGAGGATTAGAAAAGATTCGCCCATCACTAGCACAGATACGCAGTATTTT	CATKERIRKDSPITSTDTQYF
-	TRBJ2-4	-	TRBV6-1	TGTGCCAGCAGTGATCAAAGGACGGTAAACATTCAGTACTTC	CASSDQRTVNIQYF
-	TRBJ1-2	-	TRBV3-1	TGTGCCAGCAGCCAAGTTGACTATGGCTACACCTTC	CASSQVDYGYTF
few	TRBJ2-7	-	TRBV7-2	TGTGCCAGCAGCTTAGATCCCGACATCCGCTACGAGCAGTACTTC	CASSLDPDIRYEQYF
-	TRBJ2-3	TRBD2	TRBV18	TGTGCCAGCTCACAAGGACTAGCGGGGAGCACAGATACGCAGTATTTT	CASSQGLAGSTDTQYF
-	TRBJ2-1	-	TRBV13	TGTGCCAGCAGCTTAGTCCAGGGGCATGAGCAGTTCTTC	CASSLVQGHEQFF
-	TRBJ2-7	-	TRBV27	TGTGCCAGCAGTCCCTCGTGGGGCGACAGGCGTGAAGCCTACGAGCAGTACTTC	CASSPSWGDRREAYEQYF